One and the same sample provided the 28 T cell receptor beta chains below, sequenced in a study of T cell repertoires in cytomegalovirus infection. TCRdb reprocessed the reads via MiXCR and lists one record per CDR3 protein. The sample shows over 450,000 distinct CDR3 sequences, about 11% of them seen only once. The sample comprised PBMCs. The receptors were sampled from a human donor in good health (CMV status not recorded). Some clones in this sample may be carry-over from other donors' samples.

The CDR3 protein is CASSLALAHLYEQYF. The CDR3 DNA reads TGTGCCAGCAGTTTAGCGCTGGCGCATCTATACGAGCAGTACTTC. The rearrangement joins TRBV12-3 or TRBV12-4 to TRBJ2-7; D remains ambiguous. The CDR3 loop spans 15 amino acids. The V and J ends lost 0 bases and 4 bases respectively, with 13 bases between them.

This clonotype was seen ten or more times. The chain carries TRBV7-2 and TRBJ1-1; unclear D gene. The CDR3 is 15 amino acids. Germline V CDR1 and CDR2: SGHTA, FQGNSA. V was shortened by 6 bases and J by 5 bases, with 19 bases between the two germline ends. For the CDR3, the DNA is TGTGCCAGCAGACCTGGGCGAGAGGGAGGGACTGAAGCTTTCTTT. Its protein is CASRPGREGGTEAFF. Looking up the rest from reference TRBV7-2 and TRBJ1-1 gives the full variable domain: GAGVSQSPSNKVTEKGKDVELRCDPISGHTALYWYRQSLGQGLEFLIYFQGNSAPDKSGLPSDRFSAERTGGSVSTLTIQRTQQEDSAVYLCASRPGREGGTEAFFGQGTRLTVV.

There are a few counts of this clonotype. The chain joins TRBV20-1 to TRBJ1-6; no firm D call. V was trimmed by 3 bases and J by 9 bases, leaving 12 bases between them. The CDR3 sequence is 13 residues long. Germline V gene data show CDR1 as DFQATT and CDR2 as SNEGSKA (reference sequence). Here the CDR3 reads CSASEDSPSPLHF. Here the CDR3 DNA reads TGCAGTGCTAGTGAGGACTCGCCTTCACCCCTCCACTTT.

This clonotype was seen many times. The chain has TRBV7-9 and TRBJ2-7, with no clear D. The germline CDR1 and CDR2 sequences are SEHNR and FQNEAQ (reference sequence). This CDR3 region has 12 residues. Trimming left V 5 bases short and J 7 bases short, with 12 bases between. In DNA, the CDR3 is TGTGCCAGCAGCATCGGCCCGCGAGAGCAGTACTTC. This encodes CASSIGPREQYF.

This clonotype has more than one count but fewer than ten. V and J are TRBV29-1 and TRBJ2-1, with TRBD2 matching over 13 bases. V lost 7 bases and J lost 3; bases outside the gene matches: 3. CDR3 length equals 14 residues. Germline V lookup: CDR1 SQVTM, CDR2 ANQGSEA. The CDR3 DNA follows: TGCAGCGATCGGACTAGCGGGAGCTACAATGAGCAGTTCTTC. Translating gives CSDRTSGSYNEQFF.

This clonotype was observed at least ten times. The chain links TRBV6-1 to TRBJ2-6; D may be TRBD1 (9 bases). With 8 bases removed from V and 0 bases from J, the gap between germline ends came to 32 bases. This CDR3 is 22 amino acids long. CDR1 and CDR2 from the germline V gene are MNHNS and SASEGT. CDR3 bases: TGTGCCAGCTCCCGGGGGGGGGGACAGGGACTAGGCTCTGCCTCTGGGGCCAACGTCCTGACTTTC. This gives the protein CASSRGGGQGLGSASGANVLTF.

This clonotype was detected ten times or more. The V gene is TRBV7-2, the J gene TRBJ2-7; D ambiguous. From germline, CDR1 is SGHTA and CDR2 FQGNSA. The CDR3 covers 13 residues. The V and J ends lost 7 bases and 2 bases respectively, with 12 bases between them. DNA of the CDR3: TGTGCCAGCACTCTTGGGGAAACCTACGAGCAGTACTTC. Its protein product is CASTLGETYEQYF.

Ten or more counts support this clonotype. The V and J genes are TRBV5-1 and TRBJ1-1; perhaps TRBD1 as D (5 bases). V was cut by 3 bases and J by 0 bases, with 18 bases left in between. CDR1 and CDR2 (germline): SGHRS, YFSETQ. The CDR3 has 17 amino acids. CDR3 in DNA: TGCGCCAGCAGCTCCGACGGACACCTAAAGTTGAACACTGAAGCTTTCTTT. It specifies CASSSDGHLKLNTEAFF.

This clonotype appeared many times. The chain has TRBV20-1 and TRBJ2-7; perhaps TRBD2 as D (6 bases). Per the germline V gene, CDR1 is DFQATT and CDR2 is SNEGSKA (reference sequence). The CDR3 contains 15 residues. V lost 2 bases and J lost 0, with 14 bases in between. The chain's CDR3 is CSARPWAAGSYEQYF. CDR3 DNA sequence: TGCAGTGCTAGACCCTGGGCAGCGGGCTCCTACGAGCAGTACTTC.

This clonotype appeared a few times. The V and J genes are TRBV6-5 and TRBJ1-1; D call uncertain. CDR1 is MNHEY, CDR2 SVGAGI, per germline. CDR3 size: 13 residues. Between the trimmed V and J ends, which lost 4 bases and 4 bases, there was a span of 10 bases. The CDR3 region has the DNA TGTGCCAGCAGTTCAGTCTCCGGCACTGAAGCTTTCTTT. Its translation is CASSSVSGTEAFF.

This clonotype was detected only a few times. The V and J genes are TRBV19 and TRBJ2-7; D not certain. The CDR3 totals 11 residues. V gave up 5 bases and J gave up 7 bases, with 9 bases separating them. Looked up from germline, CDR1 is LNHDA and CDR2 is SQIVND (reference sequence). CDR3 residues: CASSFGWEQYF. CDR3 DNA: TGTGCCAGTAGTTTCGGTTGGGAGCAGTACTTC.

This chain uses TRBV18 with TRBJ2-3; no clear D gene. The germline CDR1 and CDR2 sequences are KGHSH and LQKENI. The ends were cut back, 2 bases at V and 0 bases at J, with 12 bases in the middle. The CDR3 loop spans 16 amino acids. CDR3 region: CASSPYQATSTDTQYF. The CDR3 bases are TGTGCCAGCTCACCATATCAAGCGACAAGCACAGATACGCAGTATTTT.

V gene TRBV11-2 combines with J gene TRBJ1-2; D is possibly TRBD1 (6 bases). The CDR3 is made up of 17 amino acids. The V and J ends lost 5 bases and 0 bases respectively, with 19 bases between them. CDR1 is SGHAT, CDR2 FQNNGV, per germline. The chain's CDR3 is CASSVTGSQYTNYGYTF. As DNA, the CDR3 is TGTGCCAGCAGCGTTACAGGGAGTCAATATACTAACTATGGCTACACCTTC.

This clonotype was seen at least ten times. The CDR3 coding sequence is TGTGCCAGCAGCGGCCACAGGGGGACGACCACCGGGGAGCTGTTTTTT. It is translated as CASSGHRGTTTGELFF. The chain uses TRBV7-9 and TRBJ2-2; 8 nucleotides agree with TRBD1. V gave up 5 bases and J gave up 4 bases; unmatched junction bases: 9. Germline-derived CDR1 and CDR2 are SEHNR and FQNEAQ (reference sequence). The CDR3 has 16 amino acids.

The chain has TRBV27 and TRBJ2-4; D is ambiguous. Germline V lookup: CDR1 MNHEY, CDR2 SMNVEV (reference sequence). CDR3 length equals 13 residues. V was trimmed by 5 bases and J by 2 bases, leaving 7 bases between them. The CDR3 sequence is CASSLTPKNIQYF. As DNA, the CDR3 is TGTGCCAGCAGTCTGACTCCCAAAAACATTCAGTACTTC.

This clonotype has ten or more counts. The J gene is TRBJ2-7, the V gene TRBV7-8; TRBD2 matches at 11 bases. The CDR3 is 19 residues long. The trim removed 4 bases at V and 3 bases at J, leaving 17 bases unmatched. CDR1 SGHVS and CDR2 FQNEAQ come from the germline V gene. CDR3 amino acids: CASSSPWGLAGGQLYEQYF. The CDR3 DNA reads TGTGCCAGCAGCTCCCCTTGGGGGCTAGCGGGAGGACAACTCTACGAGCAGTACTTC.

This clonotype was found a few times. The CDR3 spells CASRSIGGRPLTGELFF. DNA for the CDR3: TGTGCCAGCAGGTCTATCGGGGGCCGCCCTCTCACCGGGGAGCTGTTTTTT. The rearrangement joins TRBV11-2 to TRBJ2-2; D may match TRBD1 or TRBD2 (6 bases each). The V and J ends lost 6 bases and 4 bases respectively, with 21 bases between them. This CDR3 has 17 amino acids. Per the germline V gene, CDR1 is SGHAT and CDR2 is FQNNGV.

This clonotype was observed many times. This chain links TRBV7-8 with TRBJ2-7; D is tentatively TRBD1 or TRBD2 (6 bases each). The ends were cut back, 5 bases at V and 3 bases at J, with 17 bases in the middle. CDR1 is SGHVS, CDR2 FQNEAQ, per germline. This CDR3 has 15 amino acids. In nucleotides, the CDR3 is TGTGCCAGCAGCCCGATGGGGGCGGGGAACTACGAGCAGTACTTC. Translated, it gives CASSPMGAGNYEQYF.

The rearrangement joins TRBV30 to TRBJ1-2, with D perhaps matching TRBD1 (5 bases). Looked up from germline, CDR1 is GTSNPN and CDR2 is SVGIG (reference sequence). Trimming removed 3 bases from V and 2 bases from J, with 10 bases in between. The length of the CDR3 is 13 residues. The chain's CDR3 is CAWRDPGNYGYTF. Written as DNA, the CDR3 is TGTGCCTGGAGGGACCCAGGGAACTATGGCTACACCTTC. Together with reference TRBV30 and TRBJ1-2, the CDR3 gives the full variable domain: SQTIHQWPATLVQPVGSPLSLECTVEGTSNPNLYWYRQAAGRGLQLLFYSVGIGQISSEVPQNLSASRPQDRQFILSSKKLLLSDSGFYLCAWRDPGNYGYTFGSGTRLTVV.

This clonotype has a count of ten or more. The V call is TRBV19, the J call TRBJ2-1, with D possibly being TRBD2 (6 bases). This CDR3 spans 19 amino acids. Germline V gives CDR1 LNHDA, CDR2 SQIVND (reference sequence). V gave up 5 bases and J gave up 2 bases, with 25 bases separating them. The DNA of the CDR3 is TGTGCCAGTAGTGCCTCGGGGAACGGGAGATTAGTAACCTACAATGAGCAGTTCTTC. Its protein product is CASSASGNGRLVTYNEQFF.

The sample holds many counts of this clonotype. The CDR3 protein is CASSSRPEQGAYEQYF. As DNA, the CDR3 is TGTGCCAGCAGCTCCCGCCCGGAGCAGGGGGCTTACGAGCAGTACTTC. J is TRBJ2-7 and V is TRBV7-4; 8 nucleotides line up with TRBD1. J was trimmed by 4 bases and V by 4 bases; bases with no gene match: 12. CDR1 and CDR2 from the germline V gene are SGHVT and SQSDAQ. The CDR3 runs 16 residues.

The table lists this clonotype with many counts. J is TRBJ2-5 and V is TRBV7-9; TRBD1 aligns across 9 bases. V shed 2 bases and J 2 bases; nucleotides not matched to a gene: 6. This CDR3 region has 16 residues. Germline V gene sequence: CDR1 SEHNR, CDR2 FQNEAQ (reference sequence). In nucleotides, the CDR3 is TGTGCCAGCAGCTTAATATCAGACAGGGGGCAAGAGACCCAGTACTTC. Translation: CASSLISDRGQETQYF.

The CDR3 sequence is CASSITGTGDTKQYF. DNA of the CDR3: TGTGCCAGTAGTATCACCGGGACAGGGGATACGAAGCAGTACTTC. The chain joins TRBV19 to TRBJ2-7; 10 bases fit TRBD1. Trimming removed 3 bases from V and 8 bases from J; junction bases left unmatched: 10. Germline assignment: CDR1 LNHDA and CDR2 SQIVND (reference sequence). The CDR3 runs 15 residues.

This clonotype was picked up a small number of times. The rearrangement uses TRBV7-3 and TRBJ2-1, with a weak D call TRBD2 (6 bases). The CDR3 has 15 residues. In germline, CDR1 is SGHTA, CDR2 FQGTGA. Between the trimmed V and J ends, which lost 4 bases and 2 bases, there was a span of 12 bases. The CDR3 protein is CASSSFSGPYNEQFF. CDR3 nucleotides: TGTGCCAGCAGCTCCTTTAGCGGTCCCTACAATGAGCAGTTCTTC. Full variable domain (missing parts from reference TRBV7-3 and TRBJ2-1): GAGVSQTPSNKVTEKGKYVELRCDPISGHTALYWYRQSLGQGPEFLIYFQGTGAADDSGLPNDRFFAVRPEGSVSTLKIQRTERGDSAVYLCASSSFSGPYNEQFFGPGTRLTVL.

This clonotype showed up many times. The J gene is TRBJ2-7, the V gene TRBV29-1, with a tentative D call TRBD1 (5 bases). Trimming took 7 bases from V and 2 from J, leaving 6 bases between them. The CDR3 extends over 10 amino acids. Germline CDR1 reads SQVTM; CDR2 reads ANQGSEA. For the CDR3, the DNA is TGCAGCGCAGGGACCTACGAGCAGTACTTC. Translation: CSAGTYEQYF.

This clonotype appeared many times. This chain uses TRBV6-1 with TRBJ2-2; no clear D. The CDR3 contains 13 residues. The germline CDR1 and CDR2 sequences are MNHNS and SASEGT. V was clipped by 4 bases and J by 1 base, with 4 bases between them. CDR3 residues: CASSVKNTGELFF. CDR3 in DNA: TGTGCCAGCAGTGTGAAGAACACCGGGGAGCTGTTTTTT.

The table lists this clonotype with many counts. J is TRBJ1-1 and V is TRBV20-1; D may be TRBD1 (6 bases). Germline values: CDR1 DFQATT, CDR2 SNEGSKA (reference sequence). CDR3 length: 13 amino acids. V was pared by 3 bases and J by 1 base, with 9 bases between. The CDR3 here is CSASFRGNTEAFF. CDR3 coding DNA: TGCAGTGCTAGCTTCAGGGGGAACACTGAAGCTTTCTTT.

The chain couples TRBV7-9 to TRBJ1-1; no firm D call. With 5 bases removed from V and 2 bases from J, the gap between germline ends came to 9 bases. The germline gives CDR1 SEHNR, CDR2 FQNEAQ (reference sequence). This CDR3 has 13 amino acids. This chain's CDR3 is CASSPKINTEAFF. CDR3 nucleotides: TGTGCCAGCAGCCCCAAAATAAACACTGAAGCTTTCTTT. The whole variable domain, filled in from reference TRBV7-9 and TRBJ1-1, reads DTGVSQNPRHKITKRGQNVTFRCDPISEHNRLYWYRQTLGQGPEFLTYFQNEAQLEKSRLLSDRFSAERPKGSFSTLEIQRTEQGDSAMYLCASSPKINTEAFFGQGTRLTVV.